A single TCR beta chain is shown here with its context. Its antigen is still unknown. Constant-segment-primed 5'RACE gave TCR alpha and TCR beta cDNA libraries with sample barcodes and UMIs. In TCRdb, the 5' RACE reads were re-called with MiXCR into one record per CDR3 protein. The data show some 190,000 distinct CDR3 sequences, approximately 16% seen once. This entry comes from a study of T-cell memory formation after mild COVID-19. Study outcomes and limitations: The pre-infection memory compartment contained some responding clones, suggesting cross-reactive memory joined. Day 15 to 85 contracting clones showed balanced CD4/CD8; day 15 to 37 expanders favored CD4+. Second-wave clones with a day 37 peak had unconfirmed SARS-CoV-2 specificity.

CDR1 is LGHNA, CDR2 YSLEER, per germline. The CDR3 covers 14 residues. V lost 0 bases and J 7 bases, leaving 9 bases between the germline ends. The sequence was obtained from an adult woman who had mild COVID-19 (a few samples of this study predate the infection). Cell type and time point are not known. This chain uses TRBV4-3 with TRBJ2-2; D is uncertain. The sample was PBMCs or a T cell subset sorted from them (not recorded which). The CDR3 coding sequence is TGCGCCAGCAGCCAAGATTGGCGGAGCGGGGAGCTGTTTTTT. It specifies CASSQDWRSGELFF.